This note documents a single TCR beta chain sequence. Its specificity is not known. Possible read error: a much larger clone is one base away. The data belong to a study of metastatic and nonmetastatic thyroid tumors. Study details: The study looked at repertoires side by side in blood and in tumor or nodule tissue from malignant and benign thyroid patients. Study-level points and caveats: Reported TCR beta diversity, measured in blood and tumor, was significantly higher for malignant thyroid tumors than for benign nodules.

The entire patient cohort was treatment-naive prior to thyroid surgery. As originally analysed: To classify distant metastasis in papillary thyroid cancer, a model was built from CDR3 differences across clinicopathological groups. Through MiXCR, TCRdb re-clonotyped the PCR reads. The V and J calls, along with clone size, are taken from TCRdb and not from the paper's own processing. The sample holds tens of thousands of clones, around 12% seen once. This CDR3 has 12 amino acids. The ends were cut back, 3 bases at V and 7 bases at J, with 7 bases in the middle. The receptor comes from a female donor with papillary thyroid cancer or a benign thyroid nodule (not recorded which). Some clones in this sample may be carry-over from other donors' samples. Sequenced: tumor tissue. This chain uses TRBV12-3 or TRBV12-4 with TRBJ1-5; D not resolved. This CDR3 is CASSFGQQPQHF. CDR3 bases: TGTGCCAGCAGTTTCGGCCAGCAGCCCCAGCATTTT.